This entry lists 2 T cell receptor beta chains sequenced from one sample in a study of cytomegalovirus exposure and HLA in healthy donors. Generated by immunoSEQ multiplex PCR, the TCRdb table keeps only in-frame clones and is missing some. In the table there are fewer than 400,000 clones, 75% to 90% of which are singletons. The sequenced sample was PBMCs. The receptors derive from a woman aged 18 to 35 in good health and CMV-seronegative.

On this clone: Other DNA sequences of this sample code for an identical CDR3. The chain is built from TRBV2 and TRBJ1-2, with D unresolved. Trimming removed 3 bases at V and 0 bases at J, with 8 bases between. CDR1 and CDR2 (germline): SNHLY, FYNNEI. This CDR3 is built from 14 residues. The CDR3 protein is CASSDRGTNYGYTF. The DNA for the CDR3 is TGTGCCAGCAGTGACCGGGGAACTAACTATGGCTACACCTTC. Together with reference TRBV2 and TRBJ1-2, the CDR3 gives the full variable domain: EPEVTQTPSHQVTQMGQEVILRCVPISNHLYFYWYRQILGQKVEFLVSFYNNEISEKSEIFDDQFSVERPDGSNFTLKIRSTKLEDSAMYFCASSDRGTNYGYTFGSGTRLTVV.

The rearrangement links TRBV5-1 to TRBJ2-1; D is possibly TRBD1 (6 bases). The V end lost 2 bases, the J end lost 0 bases, and 15 bases lay between the germline ends. The CDR3 runs to 17 residues. Germline values: CDR1 SGHRS, CDR2 YFSETQ. The CDR3 DNA follows: TGCGCCAGCAGCTTATGGTCGAGGGGGAGCTCCTACAATGAGCAGTTCTTC. Encoded protein: CASSLWSRGSSYNEQFF.